Listed below are T cell receptor beta chains from one sample, sequenced in a study of early T cells in non-severe SARS-CoV-2 infection. TCRdb re-called the 5' RACE reads through MiXCR, storing one row per CDR3 protein. The table has 50,000 to 60,000 distinct CDR3 sequences, 9.5% to 15% seen once. The specimen sequenced was whole blood. The receptors come from an adult who was a healthcare worker with PCR-confirmed SARS-CoV-2 infection or an uninfected control (not recorded which). Both conserved end residues are part of each CDR3. D genes are given only for firm matches. Only some rows state a clone size, as once, few, many or a class for expanded clones.

cdr3_nt	cdr3_aa	j_call	d_call	clone_size	v_call
TGCGCCAGCAGCTTGCCGGGACAGGGGATCGGGGAGCTGTTTTTT	CASSLPGQGIGELFF	TRBJ2-2	TRBD1	NA	TRBV5-1
TGTGCCAGTAGTATAGAAGCAGGGGGCGGGCTTGACGCAGATACGCAGTATTTT	CASSIEAGGGLDADTQYF	TRBJ2-3	TRBD1	NA	TRBV19
TGCAGTGCCCCAGCGGGGGCCAACACCGGGGAGCTGTTTTTT	CSAPAGANTGELFF	TRBJ2-2	TRBD2	few	TRBV20-1
TGTGCCAGCAGCTTAGGGGCGGGGAGCGGAGAGACCCAGTACTTC	CASSLGAGSGETQYF	TRBJ2-5	NA	NA	TRBV7-2
TGTGCCAGCAGCGCCGAAGAGACCCAGTACTTC	CASSAEETQYF	TRBJ2-5	NA	few	TRBV7-6
TGTGCCAGCAGCCCTGGGGTTAGCAATCAGCCCCAGCATTTT	CASSPGVSNQPQHF	TRBJ1-5	NA	many	TRBV5-6
TGCGCCAGCAGCTTGACAGGGTACCAAGAGACCCAGTACTTC	CASSLTGYQETQYF	TRBJ2-5	NA	many	TRBV5-1
TGTGCCAGCAGTTACTTGGGACCCCCTCAAGAAAAACTGTTTTTT	CASSYLGPPQEKLFF	TRBJ1-4	NA	NA	TRBV27
TGCAGTGCTAGAGAGGGGGGACAAGGGTGGGAAAAACTGTTTTTT	CSAREGGQGWEKLFF	TRBJ1-4	NA	many	TRBV20-1
TGTGCCAGCACCGGGACTAGCGGGGACCAAGAGACCCAGTACTTC	CASTGTSGDQETQYF	TRBJ2-5	TRBD2	NA	TRBV6-1
TGCGCCAGCAGCCAAGATCTGGTCAGCACAGATACGCAGTATTTT	CASSQDLVSTDTQYF	TRBJ2-3	NA	many	TRBV4-1
TGTGCCAGCAGTTTTACAGGGGCAGATACGCAGTATTTT	CASSFTGADTQYF	TRBJ2-3	TRBD1	many	TRBV6-6
TGTGCCAGCAGCACCCAGATGGGACAGCCCCAGCATTTT	CASSTQMGQPQHF	TRBJ1-5	NA	NA	TRBV7-8
TGTGCCAGCAGCAGCTTGATGGAGGCTTTCTTT	CASSSLMEAFF	TRBJ1-1	NA	many	TRBV11-2
TGTGCCAGCAGTCCCCCCCTGGCGGGTTATGGCTACACCTTC	CASSPPLAGYGYTF	TRBJ1-2	NA	few	TRBV6-1
TGTGCCAGCAGTCAGCCCTCTTGGCGGGGACCCCTCTACGAGCAGTACTTC	CASSQPSWRGPLYEQYF	TRBJ2-7	NA	many	TRBV6-2/TRBV6-3
TGTGCCAGCAGTTCCCCGACTGGGTTGGGGACCATATATTTT	CASSSPTGLGTIYF	TRBJ1-3	NA	NA	TRBV12-3/TRBV12-4
TGTGCCAGCAGCTTAGTGGACAGGGAAGTTGATACGCGGGAAAAACTGTTTTTT	CASSLVDREVDTREKLFF	TRBJ1-4	TRBD1	many	TRBV7-6
TGTGCCAGCAGAAGGGGGCCAAACACAGATACGCAGTATTTT	CASRRGPNTDTQYF	TRBJ2-3	TRBD1	NA	TRBV6-1
TGTGCCAGCAGCTTAGCTGGTACTGGGACAGGGGGCGATGGCTACACCTTC	CASSLAGTGTGGDGYTF	TRBJ1-2	TRBD1	few	TRBV7-6
TGCAGCGTTGCGACAGGGGGCTATAACTATGGCTACACCTTC	CSVATGGYNYGYTF	TRBJ1-2	TRBD1	NA	TRBV29-1
TGCAGTGCTCCGGGGGCCCTCAGCACAGATACGCAGTATTTT	CSAPGALSTDTQYF	TRBJ2-3	NA	many	TRBV20-1
TGTGCCAGCAGCGGCACAAGTATGAACACTGAAGCTTTCTTT	CASSGTSMNTEAFF	TRBJ1-1	NA	few	TRBV5-5
TGTGCCTGGGGTGGGATCACTGAAGCTTTCTTT	CAWGGITEAFF	TRBJ1-1	NA	many	TRBV30
TGCGCCAGCAGTGTGGGACTAGCGGTCGGAGATACGCAGTATTTT	CASSVGLAVGDTQYF	TRBJ2-3	TRBD2	NA	TRBV5-1
TGTGCCAGCAGTTACGCTGCCCCTCCAGATACGCAGTATTTT	CASSYAAPPDTQYF	TRBJ2-3	NA	few	TRBV6-2/TRBV6-3
TGCAGTGCTAGAGTTGGCTTCACAGATACGCAGTATTTT	CSARVGFTDTQYF	TRBJ2-3	NA	many	TRBV20-1
TGTGCCAGCAGCTTGGGGGAAGCCCAGCATTTT	CASSLGEAQHF	TRBJ1-5	NA	NA	TRBV7-2
TGCAGTGCTAGTCCCATCCTAGGCACCTACGAGCAGTACTTC	CSASPILGTYEQYF	TRBJ2-7	NA	few	TRBV20-1
TGCGCCAGCAGCTTGGGGAAAGGGGGGACTGAAGCTTTCTTT	CASSLGKGGTEAFF	TRBJ1-1	NA	many	TRBV5-1
TGTGCCAGCAGCTGGGGACAGGGGAACACTGAAGCTTTCTTT	CASSWGQGNTEAFF	TRBJ1-1	TRBD1	NA	TRBV7-8
TGTGCCAGCAGCGATCAGGCCCCAAGCACCTGGGAAGGCTACACCTTC	CASSDQAPSTWEGYTF	TRBJ1-2	NA	few	TRBV6-6
TGTGCCAGCAGCTTTGGGAGCACAGGGACTGAAGCTTTCTTT	CASSFGSTGTEAFF	TRBJ1-1	NA	few	TRBV11-2
TGTGCCTGGAGTCCGGCCGGGACAGGGGACGAAAAACTGTTTTTT	CAWSPAGTGDEKLFF	TRBJ1-4	TRBD1	NA	TRBV30
TGTGCCAGCAGTGACACGACAGGGGTTCCCGGGGAGCTGTTTTTT	CASSDTTGVPGELFF	TRBJ2-2	TRBD1	few	TRBV6-4
TGTGCCATCAGTGAGTCATTCTTGGGGCGGCCGAACACTGAAGCTTTCTTT	CAISESFLGRPNTEAFF	TRBJ1-1	NA	many	TRBV10-3
TGCGCCAGCAGCGCAAGGGAGAACACTGAAGCTTTCTTT	CASSARENTEAFF	TRBJ1-1	NA	many	TRBV10-2
TGTGCCAGCAGTTATAGCGGACAGGGGCCGAGTGAGCAGTACTTC	CASSYSGQGPSEQYF	TRBJ2-7	TRBD1	few	TRBV6-5
TGCGCCAGCAGTGAAGGGGGCCTGCTAGAAGCTTTCTTT	CASSEGGLLEAFF	TRBJ1-1	TRBD1	NA	TRBV10-2
TGTGCCAGCAGCCAAGGTGGATACCAAGAGACCCAGTACTTC	CASSQGGYQETQYF	TRBJ2-5	NA	NA	TRBV3-1
TGCGCCAGCAGTGGGGATCCAGGTCCCCCACCTACCTACGAGCAGTACTTC	CASSGDPGPPPTYEQYF	TRBJ2-7	NA	few	TRBV23-1
TGTGCCAGCAGCTTAGCGGGGACAGGGAGGAACTATGGCTACACCTTC	CASSLAGTGRNYGYTF	TRBJ1-2	TRBD1	NA	TRBV7-9
TGTGCCAGCAGGAGAGGGGACGGAAACACCATATATTTT	CASRRGDGNTIYF	TRBJ1-3	NA	few	TRBV12-3/TRBV12-4